This T cell receptor (beta chain) was obtained from a study of blood T cell repertoires in COVID-19. V was trimmed by 3 bases and J by 6 bases, leaving 6 bases between them. The germline CDR1 and CDR2 sequences are LNHDA and SQIVND (reference sequence). This CDR3 spans 12 amino acids. Data came from immunoSEQ multiplex PCR; TCRdb stores just in-frame clones and leaves some out. The top ten hold 0.75% to 0.95% of the sample, which has around 260,000 clones, approximately 86% seen once. The V call is TRBV19, the J call TRBJ1-5, with a tentative D call TRBD1 (5 bases). The sequence was collected from a human donor with COVID-19, enrolled during active disease. The donor label of this sample is uncertain. The material sequenced was peripheral blood. The DNA of the CDR3 is TGTGCCAGTAGTATTAGGGGTCAGCCCCAGCATTTT. Its protein product is CASSIRGQPQHF.